This T cell receptor (beta chain) originates from a study of blood T cell repertoires in COVID-19. Study information: The United States, Italy and Spain were the sources of the acute and convalescent COVID-19 samples. PBMCs, B-cell-depleted T cells, or T cells provided the cDNA or gDNA that made up the material.

Original processing methods: Nucleated cell number was recorded as an estimate derived from reference gene primer amplification. Measured with immunoSEQ multiplex PCR; TCRdb has only the in-frame clones, and not every one. V, J and clone size derive from that table, while D and trimming were established from the DNA sequence. This table has about 320,000 clones, 89% appearing once. The ends were cut back, 2 bases at V and 7 bases at J, with 11 bases in the middle. The V gene's germline CDR1 is MNHEY and CDR2 SMNVEV (reference sequence). The CDR3 is 14 amino acids. The clonotype was recovered from a man between 18 and 35 years old who had recovered from COVID-19. The J gene is TRBJ1-4, the V gene TRBV27; D might be TRBD1 (6 bases). Sequencing used peripheral blood. The CDR3: CASSLARGGEKLFF. The CDR3 region has the DNA TGTGCCAGCAGTTTAGCCAGGGGCGGTGAAAAACTGTTTTTT.